The TCR beta chain described here comes from a study of cytomegalovirus exposure and HLA in healthy donors. The study, taken as a whole, reports: In vitro assays verified that a few CMV-associated chains recognized CMV antigens specifically. V segments that were indistinguishable, TRBV6-2 and TRBV6-3 among them, were omitted from analysis. CMV serostatus alone was available as immune exposure information. Later on, a genetic analysis was performed. It linked a missense variant in DCLRE1C with V- and J-gene trimming of TCR beta.

This PCR relied on a set of 60 Vbeta primers and 13 Jbeta primers. Assay: immunoSEQ multiplex PCR; the TCRdb copy retains only in-frame clones and omits some. The sample holds 120,000 or so clones, more than 80% seen once. This CDR3 region has 14 residues. V lost 2 bases and J 12 bases, leaving 18 bases between the germline ends. Germline CDR1 MNHEY, CDR2 SVGAGI. As to this clone: Its cognate antigen is unknown.

The receptor was derived from a man between 25 and 39 years old in good health and CMV-seropositive. The chain carries TRBV6-5 and TRBJ2-3, with D maybe TRBD2 (7 bases). Sequenced material: PBMCs. The CDR3 here is CASSYAGRGPPQYF. The CDR3 DNA reads as TGTGCCAGCAGTTACGCCGGGCGGGGGCCCCCCCAGTATTTT.